These 25 T cell receptor beta chains originate from one sample sequenced in a study of response to subunit inactivated influenza vaccine (dated by TCRdb to 2016 to 2019). Library preparation employed RT-PCR. Instrument on record: Illumina HiSeq 2500. The public reads were run again by TCRdb, first through fastp at Q25 and then through MiXCR, and only productive beta chains were kept. Rows with one shared CDR3 protein collapse into an entry with the most common genes and DNA. Counted in this sample were about 520,000 distinct CDR3 sequences; 6% to 9% of them appeared once. The ten largest clones add up to around 13% of the sample. Specimen: PBMCs from blood, collected less than 25 months after vaccination. The receptors come from a man in his fifties or sixties who received an inactivated influenza vaccine. Donor details come from another sample of the same person, matched by shared clones.

This clonotype was counted ten times or more. The chain carries TRBV2 and TRBJ2-3, with TRBD2 matching 14 bases. The CDR3 is 15 residues long. Germline lookup yields CDR1 SNHLY and CDR2 FYNNEI. V lost 6 bases to trimming and J lost 3 bases; unmatched junction nucleotides: 2. CDR3 DNA: TGTGCCAGCAGCGGGACTAGCGGGAGTACAGATACGCAGTATTTT. Its translation: CASSGTSGSTDTQYF.

The sample holds many counts of this clonotype. The chain couples TRBV4-3 to TRBJ2-2, with D hard to call. The CDR3 extends over 16 amino acids. Trimming shortened V by 4 bases and J by 2 bases, and 14 bases separated the two germline ends. From germline, CDR1 is LGHNA and CDR2 YSLEER. Here the CDR3 DNA reads TGCGCCAGCAGCCCCCCAGCAACGATTAACACCGGGGAGCTGTTTTTT. It translates to CASSPPATINTGELFF.

In its sample, this clonotype was seen many times. This sequence joins TRBV6-2 or TRBV6-3 and TRBJ2-3, with 8 bases lining up with TRBD2. The CDR3 runs 13 residues. J gave up 6 bases and V 9 bases, and 8 bases lay outside the gene matches. CDR1 and CDR2 (germline): MNHEY, SVGEGT. CDR3 amino acids: CASGGTRGDTQYF. CDR3 nucleotides: TGTGCCAGTGGAGGGACTAGAGGCGATACGCAGTATTTT.

This clonotype occurred many times. The chain combines TRBV6-2 or TRBV6-3 with TRBJ1-1; D perhaps matches TRBD1 (6 bases). The CDR3 sequence is 16 residues long. V dropped 0 bases and J dropped 5 bases, with 16 bases sitting between them. The V gene's germline CDR1 is MNHEY and CDR2 SVGEGT. The chain's CDR3 is CASSYSTPGVETEAFF. CDR3 sequence (DNA): TGTGCCAGCAGTTACTCGACGCCAGGGGTGGAGACTGAAGCTTTCTTT.

As for this clonotype: Possible read error: a much larger clone is one base away. This rearrangement joins TRBV28 to TRBJ2-7; 7 nucleotides agree with TRBD2. The V gene's germline CDR1 is MDHEN and CDR2 SYDVKM. The CDR3 totals 13 residues. V shed 9 bases and J 3 bases; nucleotides not matched to a gene: 8. The DNA of the CDR3 is TGTGCCAGTACTAACGGGGGGATCTACGAGCAGTACTTC. Residues: CASTNGGIYEQYF.

The V gene is TRBV3-1, the J gene TRBJ2-3; tentative D call: TRBD1 (6 bases). Trimming left V 5 bases short and J 0 bases short, with 12 bases between. The CDR3 covers 15 residues. CDR1 is LGHDT, CDR2 YNNKEL, per germline (reference sequence). The CDR3 region has the DNA TGTGCCAGCAGCAAGGGGGTCTCTAGCACAGATACGCAGTATTTT. Amino acid sequence: CASSKGVSSTDTQYF.

This clonotype was counted at least ten times. This chain links TRBV18 with TRBJ1-1; TRBD1 is a possible D gene (5 bases). CDR3 length equals 19 residues. Germline CDR1 reads KGHSH; CDR2 reads LQKENI. Trimming cost V 3 bases and J 11 bases, with 34 bases left between them. The CDR3 protein is CASSPTSMGGISATSWAFF. The CDR3 region has the DNA TGTGCCAGCTCACCGACCTCCATGGGGGGAATCAGCGCGACTAGCTGGGCTTTCTTT.

V gene TRBV20-1 combines with J gene TRBJ2-7; D remains unclear. The CDR3 has 11 amino acids. Per germline, CDR1 DFQATT and CDR2 SNEGSKA (reference sequence). The V end lost 6 bases, the J end lost 6 bases, and 12 bases lay between the germline ends. CDR3 protein: CSAPTPVEQYF. The CDR3 DNA is TGCAGTGCCCCCACACCAGTCGAGCAGTACTTC.

This clonotype was seen only a few times. The V and J genes are TRBV3-1 and TRBJ1-1, with 12 nucleotides matching TRBD1. Trimming removed 4 bases from V and 3 bases from J; junction bases left unmatched: 12. Per germline, CDR1 LGHDT and CDR2 YNNKEL (reference sequence). This CDR3 has 18 residues. The CDR3 loop reads CASSRKGGQGAWDTEAFF. CDR3 sequence (DNA): TGTGCCAGCAGCCGAAAAGGGGGACAGGGGGCCTGGGACACTGAAGCTTTCTTT.

This clonotype was observed at least ten times. The chain combines TRBV29-1 with TRBJ1-1; possibly TRBD1 for D (5 bases). Germline-derived CDR1 and CDR2 are SQVTM and ANQGSEA. This CDR3 contains 12 residues. V lost 7 bases and J lost 0, with 9 bases in between. In nucleotides, the CDR3 is TGCAGCGGGAGGGGCATGAACACTGAAGCTTTCTTT. Translated, it gives CSGRGMNTEAFF.

This rearrangement joins TRBV6-5 to TRBJ2-5; 9 positions agree with TRBD1. The V and J ends lost 2 bases and 2 bases, in that order; junction bases with no gene match: 3. The CDR3 totals 15 residues. Germline V gene data show CDR1 as MNHEY and CDR2 as SVGAGI. CDR3 in DNA: TGTGCCAGCAGTTACGGACAGGGGCGGCAAGAGACCCAGTACTTC. Translating gives CASSYGQGRQETQYF.

The chain combines TRBV7-2 with TRBJ2-4, with 7 nucleotides matching TRBD2. V was pared by 0 bases and J by 5 bases, with 1 base of the junction left unmatched. CDR1 and CDR2 (germline): SGHTA, FQGNSA. The CDR3 has 14 residues. The CDR3 bases are TGTGCCAGCAGCTTAGCTCTAGCGGAAAACATTCAGTACTTC. Amino acid sequence: CASSLALAENIQYF. The full variable domain, in which reference TRBV7-2 and TRBJ2-4 provide the parts outside the CDR3, is GAGVSQSPSNKVTEKGKDVELRCDPISGHTALYWYRQSLGQGLEFLIYFQGNSAPDKSGLPSDRFSAERTGGSVSTLTIQRTQQEDSAVYLCASSLALAENIQYFGAGTRLSVL.

The chain is built from TRBV7-2 and TRBJ2-1; D tentatively fits TRBD1 or TRBD2 (6 bases each). Looked up from germline, CDR1 is SGHTA and CDR2 is FQGNSA. Between the trimmed V and J ends, which lost 2 bases and 6 bases, there was a span of 11 bases. CDR3 length: 14 residues. The CDR3 nucleotides are TGTGCCAGCAGCTTAAGTAGGGGGGTCAATGAGCAGTTCTTC. It encodes CASSLSRGVNEQFF.

This clonotype has more than one count but fewer than ten. The genes are TRBV6-1 and TRBJ2-2; D gene ambiguous. CDR1 is MNHNS, CDR2 SASEGT, per germline. This CDR3 has 13 amino acids. The germline V and J ends were trimmed by 7 bases and 4 bases, with 10 bases remaining between them. This chain's CDR3 is CASTNFRTGELFF. CDR3 bases: TGTGCCAGCACCAATTTCCGCACCGGGGAGCTGTTTTTT.

This clonotype was counted a few times. The rearrangement joins TRBV20-1 to TRBJ2-2; the match to TRBD2 covers 8 bases. J was trimmed by 3 bases and V by 5 bases; bases with no gene match: 11. The CDR3 loop spans 16 amino acids. The germline V gene encodes CDR1 DFQATT and CDR2 SNEGSKA (reference sequence). The CDR3 DNA is TGCAGTGCTTCCCCCCGGGGGGGGGGTTACACCGGGGAGCTGTTTTTT. This sequence encodes CSASPRGGGYTGELFF.

This clonotype was recorded many times. The chain has TRBV12-3 or TRBV12-4 and TRBJ2-1, with 10 bases matching TRBD2. With V trimmed by 4 bases and J by 4 bases, 22 bases remained unmatched. CDR3 length equals 21 residues. The CDR3 DNA reads TGTGCCAGCAGTTCCCCCCCGGGGGTAGCGGGGGGAATACCCTTTTACAATGAGCAGTTCTTC. Amino acids: CASSSPPGVAGGIPFYNEQFF.

V is TRBV7-2 and J is TRBJ2-1, with 7 positions matching TRBD2. V shed 5 bases, J shed 7 bases, and the junction held 8 bases outside the gene matches. The CDR3 has 14 residues. Germline values: CDR1 SGHTA, CDR2 FQGNSA. CDR3 amino acids: CASSTGLPRNEQFF. The CDR3 region has the DNA TGTGCCAGCAGCACGGGACTACCTAGGAATGAGCAGTTCTTC.

The rearrangement links TRBV5-1 to TRBJ2-7, with D perhaps TRBD1 (6 bases). CDR3 length: 15 residues. Trimming removed 2 bases from V and 0 bases from J, with 12 bases in between. CDR1 and CDR2 from the germline V gene are SGHRS and YFSETQ. The CDR3 DNA follows: TGCGCCAGCAGCTTCAGGGGATCGAGCTCCTACGAGCAGTACTTC. As protein: CASSFRGSSSYEQYF.

The chain links TRBV6-5 to TRBJ2-2; D remains unclear. Trimming removed 2 bases at V and 4 bases at J, with 11 bases between. Germline values: CDR1 MNHEY, CDR2 SVGAGI. The CDR3 is 15 residues long. The CDR3, as DNA: TGTGCCAGCAGTTACAGACCGATGGCCACCGGGGAGCTGTTTTTT. It encodes CASSYRPMATGELFF.

The rearrangement links TRBV20-1 to TRBJ2-1; 8 nucleotides agree with TRBD2. Germline V gene data show CDR1 as DFQATT and CDR2 as SNEGSKA (reference sequence). This CDR3 is 16 amino acids long. Trimming took 6 bases from V and 3 from J; bases not matched to a gene: 13. Written as DNA, the CDR3 is TGCAGTGCCCAGCCTACAAGCGGGAGAAGCTACAATGAGCAGTTCTTC. Translating it yields CSAQPTSGRSYNEQFF.

This clonotype has just a few counts. This rearrangement joins TRBV7-2 to TRBJ1-4, with D possibly matching TRBD1 (5 bases). The CDR3 covers 15 residues. Trimming cost V 4 bases and J 8 bases, with 17 bases left between them. Germline V CDR1 and CDR2: SGHTA, FQGNSA. This CDR3 reads CASSSSKGAEEKLFF. The CDR3, as DNA: TGTGCCAGCAGCTCCAGTAAAGGGGCAGAAGAAAAACTGTTTTTT.

This rearrangement joins TRBV7-2 to TRBJ1-1, with D possibly TRBD1 on 5 matching bases. The CDR3 is 14 amino acids. CDR1 SGHTA and CDR2 FQGNSA come from the germline V gene. V was clipped by 5 bases and J by 3 bases, with 13 bases between them. The CDR3 DNA reads TGTGCCAGCAGCCCCCGGGGGGGAGACACTGAAGCTTTCTTT. Translation gives CASSPRGGDTEAFF.

The chain joins TRBV19 to TRBJ2-1; 8 nucleotides agree with TRBD2. The CDR3 has 16 amino acids. The V and J ends lost 1 base and 5 bases, in that order; junction bases with no gene match: 7. The germline gives CDR1 LNHDA, CDR2 SQIVND (reference sequence). For the CDR3, the DNA is TGTGCCAGTAGTATAGTCCCGAGACTAGCGAACAATGAGCAGTTCTTC. Protein product: CASSIVPRLANNEQFF.

V usage is TRBV4-2 and J usage is TRBJ2-7, with TRBD2 identical over 7 bases. With 3 bases clipped from V and 6 bases from J, the junction kept 11 bases outside the gene matches. Germline V CDR1 and CDR2: LGHNA, YNFKEQ. The CDR3 sequence is 15 residues long. CDR3 loop: CASSQDLRGRGEQYF. In DNA, the CDR3 is TGTGCCAGCAGCCAGGACCTCCGAGGGAGGGGCGAGCAGTACTTC.

This clonotype was detected ten times or more. V usage is TRBV11-2 and J usage is TRBJ2-5; D call uncertain. The CDR3 runs to 14 residues. The V gene lost 0 bases and the J gene lost 2 bases, with 7 bases spanning the gap. CDR1 and CDR2 from the germline V gene are SGHAT and FQNNGV. CDR3: CASSLDPLQETQYF. CDR3 coding DNA: TGTGCCAGCAGCTTAGATCCACTTCAAGAGACCCAGTACTTC.